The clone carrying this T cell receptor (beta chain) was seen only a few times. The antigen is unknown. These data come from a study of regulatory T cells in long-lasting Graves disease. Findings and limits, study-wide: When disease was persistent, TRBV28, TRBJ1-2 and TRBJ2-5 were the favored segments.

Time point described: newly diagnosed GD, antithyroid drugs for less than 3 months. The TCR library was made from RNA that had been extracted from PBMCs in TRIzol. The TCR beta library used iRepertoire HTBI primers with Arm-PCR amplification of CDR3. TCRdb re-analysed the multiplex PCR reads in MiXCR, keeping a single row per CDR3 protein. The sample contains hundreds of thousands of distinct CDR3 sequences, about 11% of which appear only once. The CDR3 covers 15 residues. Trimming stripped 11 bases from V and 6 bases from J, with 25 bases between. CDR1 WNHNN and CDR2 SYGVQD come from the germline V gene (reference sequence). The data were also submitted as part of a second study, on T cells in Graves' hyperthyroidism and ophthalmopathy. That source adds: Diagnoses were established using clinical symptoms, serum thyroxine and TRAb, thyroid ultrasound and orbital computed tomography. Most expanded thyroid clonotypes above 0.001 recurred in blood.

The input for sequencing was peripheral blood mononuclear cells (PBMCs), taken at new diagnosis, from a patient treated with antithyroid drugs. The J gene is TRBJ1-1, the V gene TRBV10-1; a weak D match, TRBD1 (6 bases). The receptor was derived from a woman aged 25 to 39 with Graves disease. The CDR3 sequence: CAARRGGGSLPEAFF. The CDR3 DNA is TGCGCCGCCCGAAGGGGGGGCGGGAGTTTACCTGAAGCTTTCTTT.